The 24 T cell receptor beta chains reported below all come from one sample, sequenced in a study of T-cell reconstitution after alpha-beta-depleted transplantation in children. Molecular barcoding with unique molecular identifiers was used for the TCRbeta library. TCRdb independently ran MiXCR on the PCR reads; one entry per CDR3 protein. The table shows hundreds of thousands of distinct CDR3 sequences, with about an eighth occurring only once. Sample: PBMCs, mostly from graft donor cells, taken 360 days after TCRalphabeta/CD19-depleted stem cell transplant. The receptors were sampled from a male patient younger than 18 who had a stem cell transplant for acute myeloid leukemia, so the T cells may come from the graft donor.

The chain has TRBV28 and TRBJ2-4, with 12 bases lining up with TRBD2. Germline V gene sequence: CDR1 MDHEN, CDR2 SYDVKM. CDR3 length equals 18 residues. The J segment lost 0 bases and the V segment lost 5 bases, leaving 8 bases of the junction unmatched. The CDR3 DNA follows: TGTGCCAGCAGTCCAGAACTAGCGGGAGGACTAGCCAAAAACATTCAGTACTTC. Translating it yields CASSPELAGGLAKNIQYF.

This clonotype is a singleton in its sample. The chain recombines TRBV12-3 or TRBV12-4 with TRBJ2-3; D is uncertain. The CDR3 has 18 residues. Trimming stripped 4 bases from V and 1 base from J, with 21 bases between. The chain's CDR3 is CASSSPRWEGPGTDTQYF. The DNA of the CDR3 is TGTGCCAGCAGTTCACCCCGGTGGGAAGGGCCGGGCACAGATACGCAGTATTTT.

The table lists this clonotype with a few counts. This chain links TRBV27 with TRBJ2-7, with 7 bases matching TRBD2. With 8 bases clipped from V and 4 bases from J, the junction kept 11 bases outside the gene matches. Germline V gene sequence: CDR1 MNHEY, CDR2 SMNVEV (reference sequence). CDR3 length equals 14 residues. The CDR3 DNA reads TGTGCCAGCCAGAGGGACTACTACGGATACGAGCAGTACTTC. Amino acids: CASQRDYYGYEQYF.

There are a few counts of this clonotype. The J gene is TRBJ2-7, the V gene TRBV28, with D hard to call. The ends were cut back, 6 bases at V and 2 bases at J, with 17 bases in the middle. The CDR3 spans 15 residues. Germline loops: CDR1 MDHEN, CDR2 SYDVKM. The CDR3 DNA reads TGTGCCAGCAGGGGTAACGTCCTAAGGACCTACGAGCAGTACTTC. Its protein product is CASRGNVLRTYEQYF. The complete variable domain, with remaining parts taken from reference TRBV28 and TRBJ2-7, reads DVKVTQSSRYLVKRTGEKVFLECVQDMDHENMFWYRQDPGLGLRLIYFSYDVKMKEKGDIPEGYSVSREKKERFSLILESASTNQTSMYLCASRGNVLRTYEQYFGPGTRLTVT.

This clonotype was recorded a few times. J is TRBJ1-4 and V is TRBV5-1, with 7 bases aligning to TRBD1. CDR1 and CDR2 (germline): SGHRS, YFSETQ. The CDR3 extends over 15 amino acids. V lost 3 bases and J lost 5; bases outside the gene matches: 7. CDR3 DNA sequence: TGCGCCAGCAGCTACCGACAGGGTTCGAATGAAAAACTGTTTTTT. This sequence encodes CASSYRQGSNEKLFF.

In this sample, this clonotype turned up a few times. Here the CDR3 DNA reads TGCAGCGTTGAAGATCTGGACTCTGGGGCCAACGTCCTGACTTTC. Encoded protein: CSVEDLDSGANVLTF. This chain joins TRBV29-1 and TRBJ2-6, with D hard to call. V was cut by 0 bases and J by 0 bases, with 6 bases left in between. Germline CDR1 reads SQVTM; CDR2 reads ANQGSEA. The CDR3 extends over 15 amino acids.

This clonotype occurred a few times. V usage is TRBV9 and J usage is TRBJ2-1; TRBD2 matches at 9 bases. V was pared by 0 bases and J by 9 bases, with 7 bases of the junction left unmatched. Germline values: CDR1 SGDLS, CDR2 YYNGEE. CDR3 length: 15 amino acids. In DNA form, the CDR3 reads TGTGCCAGCAGCGTAGGGGCGGGAGGGCCCGGTGAGCAGTTCTTC. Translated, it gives CASSVGAGGPGEQFF.

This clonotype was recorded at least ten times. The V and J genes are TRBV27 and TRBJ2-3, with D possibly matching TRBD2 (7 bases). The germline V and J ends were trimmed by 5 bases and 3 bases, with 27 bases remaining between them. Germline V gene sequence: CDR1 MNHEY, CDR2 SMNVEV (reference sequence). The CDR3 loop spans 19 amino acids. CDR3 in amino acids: CASSTLGGAPLVETDTQYF. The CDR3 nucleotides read TGTGCCAGCAGTACCCTTGGGGGGGCGCCTCTAGTGGAGACAGATACGCAGTATTTT.

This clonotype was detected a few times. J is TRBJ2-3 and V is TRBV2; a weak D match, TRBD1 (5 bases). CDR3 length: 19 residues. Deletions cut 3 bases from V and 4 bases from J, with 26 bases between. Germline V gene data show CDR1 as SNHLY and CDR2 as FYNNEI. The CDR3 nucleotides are TGTGCCAGCAGTGAGGGGCCGTTAGGGATCCCTTCCTCCCCAGATACGCAGTATTTT. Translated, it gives CASSEGPLGIPSSPDTQYF.

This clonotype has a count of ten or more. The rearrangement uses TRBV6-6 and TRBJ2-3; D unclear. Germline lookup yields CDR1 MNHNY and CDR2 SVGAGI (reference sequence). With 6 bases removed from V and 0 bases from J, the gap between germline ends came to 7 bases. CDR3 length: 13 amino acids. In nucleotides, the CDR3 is TGTGCCAGCAGGAGGCCCAGCACAGATACGCAGTATTTT. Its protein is CASRRPSTDTQYF.

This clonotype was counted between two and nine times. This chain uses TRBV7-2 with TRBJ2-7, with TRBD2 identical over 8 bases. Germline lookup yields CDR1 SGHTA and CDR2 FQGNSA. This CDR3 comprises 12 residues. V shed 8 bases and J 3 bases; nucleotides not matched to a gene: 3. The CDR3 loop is CASGGGFYEQYF. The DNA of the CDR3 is TGTGCCAGCGGCGGGGGGTTCTACGAGCAGTACTTC.

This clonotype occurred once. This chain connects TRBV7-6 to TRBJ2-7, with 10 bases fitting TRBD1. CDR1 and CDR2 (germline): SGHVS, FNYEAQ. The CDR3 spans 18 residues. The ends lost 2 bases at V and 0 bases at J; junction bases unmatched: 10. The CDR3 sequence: CASSLIAAGQGSSYEQYF. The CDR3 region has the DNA TGTGCCAGCAGCTTAATCGCCGCGGGACAGGGGAGCTCCTACGAGCAGTACTTC. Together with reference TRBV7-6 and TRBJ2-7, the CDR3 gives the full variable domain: GAGVSQSPRYKVTKRGQDVALRCDPISGHVSLYWYRQALGQGPEFLTYFNYEAQQDKSGLPNDRFSAERPEGSISTLTIQRTEQRDSAMYRCASSLIAAGQGSSYEQYFGPGTRLTVT.

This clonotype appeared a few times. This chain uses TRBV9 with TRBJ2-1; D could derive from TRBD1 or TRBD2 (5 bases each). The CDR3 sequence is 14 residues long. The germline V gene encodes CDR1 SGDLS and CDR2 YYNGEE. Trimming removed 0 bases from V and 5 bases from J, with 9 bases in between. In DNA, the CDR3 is TGTGCCAGCAGCGTAGGGGGGTACAACAATGAGCAGTTCTTC. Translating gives CASSVGGYNNEQFF.

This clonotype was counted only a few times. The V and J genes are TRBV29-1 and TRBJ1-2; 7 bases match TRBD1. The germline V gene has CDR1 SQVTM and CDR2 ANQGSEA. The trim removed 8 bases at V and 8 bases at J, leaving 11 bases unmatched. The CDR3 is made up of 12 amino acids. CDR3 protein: CSISQGLDGYTF. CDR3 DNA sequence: TGCAGCATTTCACAGGGGTTGGACGGCTACACCTTC.

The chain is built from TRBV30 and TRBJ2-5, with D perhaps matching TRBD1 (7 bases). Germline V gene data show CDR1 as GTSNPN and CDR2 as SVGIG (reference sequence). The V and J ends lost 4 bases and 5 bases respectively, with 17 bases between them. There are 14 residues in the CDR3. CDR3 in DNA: TGTGCCTGGACCCTTGAGGGGGCGGGGGAGACCCAGTACTTC. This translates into CAWTLEGAGETQYF.

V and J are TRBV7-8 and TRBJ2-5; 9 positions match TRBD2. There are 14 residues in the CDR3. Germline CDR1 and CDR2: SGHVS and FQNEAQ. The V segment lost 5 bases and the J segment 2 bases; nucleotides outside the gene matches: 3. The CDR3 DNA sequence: TGTGCCAGCAGCACGGGACTAGCACAAGAGACCCAGTACTTC. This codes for CASSTGLAQETQYF. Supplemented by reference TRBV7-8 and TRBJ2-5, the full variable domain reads GAGVSQSPRYKVAKRGQDVALRCDPISGHVSLFWYQQALGQGPEFLTYFQNEAQLDKSGLPSDRFFAERPEGSVSTLKIQRTQQEDSAVYLCASSTGLAQETQYFGPGTRLLVL.

This CDR3 is CASSSLTGRDSVSYNEQFF. CDR3 nucleotides: TGTGCCAGCAGCTCCCTCACGGGGAGGGATTCCGTCTCCTACAATGAGCAGTTCTTC. The chain combines TRBV7-3 with TRBJ2-1; 7 nucleotides match TRBD2. This CDR3 has 19 amino acids. Trimming at V came to 4 bases and at J to 0 bases, leaving 15 bases not matched to a gene. Germline CDR1 SGHTA, CDR2 FQGTGA.

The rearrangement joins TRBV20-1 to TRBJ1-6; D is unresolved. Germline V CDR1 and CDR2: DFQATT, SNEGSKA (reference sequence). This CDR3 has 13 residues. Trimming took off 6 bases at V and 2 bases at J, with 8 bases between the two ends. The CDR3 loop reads CSARPPYNSPLHF. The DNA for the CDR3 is TGCAGTGCCAGGCCTCCCTATAATTCACCCCTCCACTTT.

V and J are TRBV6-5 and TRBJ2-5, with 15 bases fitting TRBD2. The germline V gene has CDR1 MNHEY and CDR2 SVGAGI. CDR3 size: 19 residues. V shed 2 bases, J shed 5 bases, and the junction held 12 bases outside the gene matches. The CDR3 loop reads CASSYKGLAGGPVLETQYF. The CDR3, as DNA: TGTGCCAGCAGTTACAAAGGACTAGCGGGAGGGCCGGTCTTGGAGACCCAGTACTTC.

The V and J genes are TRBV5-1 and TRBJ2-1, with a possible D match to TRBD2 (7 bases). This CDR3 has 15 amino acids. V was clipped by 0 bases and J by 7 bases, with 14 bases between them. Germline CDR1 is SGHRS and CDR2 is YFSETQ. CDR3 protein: CASSLAAGAVNEQFF. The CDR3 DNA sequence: TGCGCCAGCAGCTTGGCCGCGGGGGCCGTGAATGAGCAGTTCTTC.

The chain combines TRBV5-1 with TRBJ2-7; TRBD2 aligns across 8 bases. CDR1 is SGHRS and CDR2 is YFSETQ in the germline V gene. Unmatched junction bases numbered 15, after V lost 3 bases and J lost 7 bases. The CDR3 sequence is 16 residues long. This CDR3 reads CASSSLAVQSWGEQYF. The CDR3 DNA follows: TGCGCCAGCAGCTCACTAGCGGTTCAGAGTTGGGGAGAGCAGTACTTC. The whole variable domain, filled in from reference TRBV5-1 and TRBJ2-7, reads KAGVTQTPRYLIKTRGQQVTLSCSPISGHRSVSWYQQTPGQGLQFLFEYFSETQRNKGNFPGRFSGRQFSNSRSEMNVSTLELGDSALYLCASSSLAVQSWGEQYFGPGTRLTVT.

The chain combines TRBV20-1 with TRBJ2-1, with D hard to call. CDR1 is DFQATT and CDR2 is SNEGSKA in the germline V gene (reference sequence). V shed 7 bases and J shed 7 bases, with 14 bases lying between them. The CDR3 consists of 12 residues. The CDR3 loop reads CSGTHGINEQFF. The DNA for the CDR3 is TGCAGTGGAACTCACGGAATTAATGAGCAGTTCTTC.

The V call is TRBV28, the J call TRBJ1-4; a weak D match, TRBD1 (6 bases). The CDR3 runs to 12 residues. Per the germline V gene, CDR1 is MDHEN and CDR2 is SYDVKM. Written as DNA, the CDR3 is TGTGCAGGCGGGGGGCCCGGTGAAAAACTGTTTTTT. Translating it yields CAGGGPGEKLFF. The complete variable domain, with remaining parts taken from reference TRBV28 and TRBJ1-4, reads DVKVTQSSRYLVKRTGEKVFLECVQDMDHENMFWYRQDPGLGLRLIYFSYDVKMKEKGDIPEGYSVSREKKERFSLILESASTNQTSMYLCAGGGPGEKLFFGSGTQLSVL.

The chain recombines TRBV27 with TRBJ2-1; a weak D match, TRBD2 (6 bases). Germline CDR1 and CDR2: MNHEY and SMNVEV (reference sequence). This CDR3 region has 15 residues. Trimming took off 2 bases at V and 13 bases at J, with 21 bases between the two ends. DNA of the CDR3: TGTGCCAGCAGTTTACCGGGGGAGTACTGGAAATCTCAGTTCTTC. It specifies CASSLPGEYWKSQFF.